The rows below give T cell receptor beta chains drawn from one sample of a study of blood T cells in healthy people across ages. TCRdb re-called the 5' RACE reads with MiXCR, one entry per CDR3 protein. The data show around 790,000 distinct CDR3 sequences, with 44% seen just once and about 21% held by the top ten. The sample consisted of blood. Receptors originate from a man between 60 and 75 years old in good health. The CDR3 runs from the conserved cysteine through the conserved F or W. The D gene is left open where the match is weak. Not all rows give a size; the values are once, few, many and, for expanded clones, a class.

D gene	V gene	J gene	CDR3 length	clone size	CDR3 protein	CDR3 DNA
TRBD2	TRBV7-3	TRBJ2-3	16	.	CASSLVTSGVEDTQYF	TGTGCCAGCAGCTTAGTGACTAGCGGGGTAGAAGATACGCAGTATTTT
TRBD1	TRBV6-2/TRBV6-3	TRBJ2-1	14	few	CASSFDPTGGVQFF	TGTGCCAGCAGTTTCGACCCGACAGGGGGCGTGCAGTTCTTC
TRBD1	TRBV6-1	TRBJ2-2	15	few	CASSMGQGNTGELFF	TGTGCCAGCAGTATGGGACAGGGGAACACCGGGGAGCTGTTTTTT
.	TRBV5-8	TRBJ1-6	15	.	CASSLPGRARSPPHF	TGTGCCAGCAGCTTGCCGGGACGGGCGAGATCACCCCCCCACTTT
TRBD1	TRBV7-2	TRBJ2-5	14	.	CASSFEGQSRKQYF	TGTGCCAGCAGCTTTGAGGGACAGTCTCGAAAGCAGTACTTC
.	TRBV4-3	TRBJ2-5	15	many	CASSQDRDITETQYF	TGCGCCAGCAGCCAAGATCGGGACATCACAGAGACCCAGTACTTC
.	TRBV29-1	TRBJ2-7	14	many	CSIRSACLDYEQYF	TGCAGCATACGAAGCGCCTGTTTGGACTACGAGCAGTACTTC
.	TRBV5-1	TRBJ2-1	15	few	CASSLVDGGVDEQFF	TGCGCCAGCAGCTTGGTTGACGGCGGGGTGGATGAGCAGTTCTTC
.	TRBV12-3/TRBV12-4	TRBJ1-5	12	.	CASSLSRKPQHF	TGTGCCAGCAGTTTAAGTAGGAAGCCCCAGCATTTT
.	TRBV6-5	TRBJ2-3	13	few	CATEDRGADTQYF	TGTGCCACCGAAGATCGGGGGGCGGATACGCAGTATTTT